This T cell receptor (beta chain) was captured by sequencing in a study of CD8 T cells in ankylosing spondylitis. This clonotype came up a few times. Its antigen is undetermined. TCRdb re-derived calls from the 5' RACE reads in MiXCR, one entry per CDR3 protein. Seen here are a few hundred thousand distinct CDR3 sequences, 10% to 15% observed once, and the top ten hold about 6.8%. CDR1 is DFQATT and CDR2 is SNEGSKA in the germline V gene (reference sequence). The CDR3 has 16 residues. Findings and caveats of the study: Characteristic of ankylosing spondylitis blood, it appeared, was a TCR beta motif comprising eight highly homologous variants.

This sequence was found in a male donor with ankylosing spondylitis. The genes are TRBV20-1 and TRBJ2-7, with TRBD2 identical over 14 bases. Input material: blood, either unsorted or a sorted T cell fraction (not recorded which). The chain's CDR3 is CSSRRGTSGRGYEQYF. The CDR3 DNA follows: TGCAGCTCCCGCCGCGGGACTAGCGGGAGAGGGTACGAGCAGTACTTC.